This T cell receptor (beta chain) was captured in a study of T cell responses to AZD1222 COVID-19 vaccine. The repertoire was sequenced with immunoSEQ multiplex PCR; TCRdb's copy has only in-frame clones and lacks some. The sample records approximately 160,000 clones, more than 75% being singletons. Study conclusions and caveats: The donor group comprised mostly white British people and more females; the analysis possibly underestimated clonal diversity. Within unmutated variant regions lay the reported targets of nearly half of spike-specific TCRs.

To note about this clone: What it binds is not known.

Germline V lookup: CDR1 KGHSH, CDR2 LQKENI. With 0 bases removed from V and 8 bases from J, the gap between germline ends came to 13 bases. The CDR3 is 14 amino acids. The genes are TRBV18 and TRBJ1-2, with no clear D. The source was peripheral blood, collected on day 0 of AZD1222 vaccination. This sequence was found in an adult in good health. CDR3 sequence reads: CASSPPTRTGGYTF. CDR3 in DNA: TGTGCCAGCTCACCACCCACTCGGACGGGCGGCTACACCTTC.